The 29 T cell receptor beta chains presented below share a single source sample, sequenced in a study of shared clonotypes between healthy human individuals (dated by TCRdb to 2018 to 2021). Library method: the immunoSEQ multiplex PCR assay. Here the immuneACCESS table is served through TCRdb, limited to in-frame sequences with V and J called. Missing clones are a known gap in these copies; in checked studies unresolved V genes cover under half, and the rest lacks a known reason. Present in this sample are a few million clones, roughly 93% of which were seen just once. Clones ranked in the top ten supply roughly 0.36% of the sample. The sequencing input was naive CD4+ T cells from PBMCs. The cell subset or site tag for this specimen amounts to: CD45RA+ positively selected. The receptors derive from a man aged 18 to 30 in good health. Some clones in this sample may be carry-over from other donors' samples.

This chain links TRBV18 with TRBJ2-6, with unresolved D. CDR1 and CDR2 (germline): KGHSH, LQKENI. With 6 bases removed from V and 0 bases from J, the gap between germline ends came to 9 bases. This CDR3 contains 15 residues. CDR3 DNA: TGTGCCAGCTCCCGGTTATCCTCTGGGGCCAACGTCCTGACTTTC. The encoded protein is CASSRLSSGANVLTF.

Only one count was recorded for this clone. This chain links TRBV5-1 with TRBJ2-3; TRBD2 aligns across 9 bases. Trimming cost V 5 bases and J 4 bases; bases outside gene matches: 5. The length of the CDR3 is 14 residues. Germline V lookup: CDR1 SGHRS, CDR2 YFSETQ. Written as DNA, the CDR3 is TGCGCCAGCAGAAGACTAGCGGAGGCAGATACGCAGTATTTT. Translating gives CASRRLAEADTQYF.

This chain joins TRBV27 and TRBJ2-7; 9 bases are shared with TRBD2. Germline V gene sequence: CDR1 MNHEY, CDR2 SMNVEV (reference sequence). V was clipped by 7 bases and J by 2 bases; unmatched bases: 9. The length of the CDR3 is 15 residues. For the CDR3, the DNA is TGTGCCAGCAAGTGGTACGCTAGCGGGACCTACGAGCAGTACTTC. Protein sequence: CASKWYASGTYEQYF.

This clone is a singleton in its sample. Compared with germline, one end of the junction differs, possibly owing to a read error. This chain uses TRBV5-1 with TRBJ2-7; 8 bases match TRBD1. Germline CDR1 reads SGHRS; CDR2 reads YFSETQ. CDR3 length: 15 amino acids. CDR3 sequence: CASRQDPGQDGLTHF. CDR3 coding DNA: TGCGCCAGCAGACAAGACCCGGGACAGGATGGCCTAACGCACTTC. The variable domain in full, with the rest retrieved from reference TRBV5-1 and TRBJ2-7, is KAGVTQTPRYLIKTRGQQVTLSCSPISGHRSVSWYQQTPGQGLQFLFEYFSETQRNKGNFPGRFSGRQFSNSRSEMNVSTLELGDSALYLCASRQDPGQDGLTHFGPGTRLTVT.

V is TRBV5-4 and J is TRBJ2-6; no definite D call. The V end was cut by 4 bases, the J end by 2 bases, with 10 bases between. The CDR3 is made up of 15 amino acids. The germline CDR1 and CDR2 sequences are SGHNT and YYREEE (reference sequence). The CDR3 bases are TGTGCCAGCAGCCTGCCCTCAACTGGGGCCAACGTCCTGACTTTC. It encodes CASSLPSTGANVLTF.

This chain connects TRBV7-9 to TRBJ2-5; D is undetermined. CDR3 length: 13 amino acids. CDR1 SEHNR and CDR2 FQNEAQ come from the germline V gene (reference sequence). With 5 bases removed from V and 4 bases from J, the gap between germline ends came to 11 bases. The CDR3 nucleotides are TGTGCCAGCAGCCTAATGGGCGGAGAGACCCAGTACTTC. This translates into CASSLMGGETQYF. The variable domain in full, completed from reference TRBV7-9 and TRBJ2-5, reads DTGVSQNPRHKITKRGQNVTFRCDPISEHNRLYWYRQTLGQGPEFLTYFQNEAQLEKSRLLSDRFSAERPKGSFSTLEIQRTEQGDSAMYLCASSLMGGETQYFGPGTRLLVL.

Here the CDR3 DNA reads TGTGCCAGCAGCCCCAACACTAACTCTGCTGAAGCTTTCTTT. Translation gives CASSPNTNSAEAFF. The V and J genes are TRBV5-4 and TRBJ1-1; no definite D call. Germline V gives CDR1 SGHNT, CDR2 YYREEE (reference sequence). The CDR3 runs to 14 residues. V was pared by 4 bases and J by 6 bases, with 16 bases between.

The chain carries TRBV27 and TRBJ1-1; no clear D. The CDR3 contains 12 residues. The germline V gene encodes CDR1 MNHEY and CDR2 SMNVEV (reference sequence). V was trimmed by 6 bases and J by 8 bases, leaving 13 bases between them. The CDR3 DNA sequence: TGTGCCAGCAGACGGGAGACGGGGGAAGCTTTCTTT. This encodes CASRRETGEAFF.

The genes are TRBV4-2 and TRBJ2-2; no definite D call. Trimming stripped 4 bases from V and 0 bases from J, with 12 bases between. Germline CDR1 LGHNA, CDR2 YNFKEQ. There are 16 residues in the CDR3. CDR3 residues: CASSRNFQSNTGELFF. In DNA form, the CDR3 reads TGTGCCAGCAGCCGGAATTTCCAGTCGAACACCGGGGAGCTGTTTTTT.

V and J are TRBV28 and TRBJ1-5; D uncertain. Germline-derived CDR1 and CDR2 are MDHEN and SYDVKM. CDR3 length equals 14 residues. Trimming removed 5 bases at V and 5 bases at J, with 13 bases between. In DNA, the CDR3 is TGTGCCAGCAGTCAAGGATGGTTGGATCAGCCCCAGCATTTT. Translation: CASSQGWLDQPQHF.

The chain links TRBV30 to TRBJ1-2, with 7 positions matching TRBD1. From germline, CDR1 is GTSNPN and CDR2 SVGIG (reference sequence). Trimming at V came to 5 bases and at J to 2 bases, leaving 5 bases not matched to a gene. The CDR3 is 13 amino acids. CDR3 sequence (DNA): TGTGCCTGGCGGACAGGAGCCAACTATGGCTACACCTTC. It codes for CAWRTGANYGYTF.

This clone was seen a single time. The CDR3 protein is CASSEGASGYPDTQYF. The CDR3 DNA sequence: TGTGCCAGCAGTGAAGGGGCTAGCGGGTATCCAGATACGCAGTATTTT. The chain carries TRBV6-4 and TRBJ2-3, with 8 bases lining up with TRBD2. Germline CDR1 MRHNA, CDR2 SNTAGT. This CDR3 region has 16 residues. V shed 3 bases, J shed 4 bases, and the junction held 9 bases outside the gene matches.

On this clone itself: The same CDR3 arises from other DNA sequences in this sample as well. The CDR3 loop is CASSESRGYNEQFF. CDR3 sequence (DNA): TGCGCCAGCAGTGAGTCGAGGGGGTACAATGAGCAGTTCTTC. The chain has TRBV10-1 and TRBJ2-1, with D possibly TRBD1 on 6 matching bases. With 0 bases removed from V and 4 bases from J, the gap between germline ends came to 7 bases. Germline-derived CDR1 and CDR2 are WNHNN and SYGVQD (reference sequence). This CDR3 is built from 14 residues.

V usage is TRBV23-1 and J usage is TRBJ1-5, with no clear D. Being an ORF, TRBV23-1 has a function that is uncertain. The CDR3 runs 12 residues. V was shortened by 9 bases and J by 5 bases, with 11 bases between the two germline ends. This CDR3 reads CASQAPDQPQHF. The CDR3 nucleotides read TGCGCCAGTCAGGCCCCGGATCAGCCCCAGCATTTT.

This chain links TRBV30 with TRBJ2-7, with 11 bases lining up with TRBD1. The CDR3 has 15 amino acids. V was pared by 2 bases and J by 3 bases, with 6 bases of the junction left unmatched. Germline V gene data show CDR1 as GTSNPN and CDR2 as SVGIG (reference sequence). CDR3 DNA: TGTGCCTGGAGTTACGGGACAGGGGGGTACTACGAGCAGTACTTC. The encoded protein is CAWSYGTGGYYEQYF.

The V call is TRBV19, the J call TRBJ1-3, with D maybe TRBD1 (5 bases). Germline V gene lookup returns CDR1 LNHDA and CDR2 SQIVND (reference sequence). The CDR3 has 14 amino acids. Trimming cost V 4 bases and J 2 bases, with 9 bases left between them. As DNA, the CDR3 is TGTGCCAGTAGTAATCAGGGTACTGGAAACACCATATATTTT. Protein product: CASSNQGTGNTIYF. The variable domain in full, with the rest retrieved from reference TRBV19 and TRBJ1-3, is DGGITQSPKYLFRKEGQNVTLSCEQNLNHDAMYWYRQDPGQGLRLIYYSQIVNDFQKGDIAEGYSVSREKKESFPLTVTSAQKNPTAFYLCASSNQGTGNTIYFGEGSWLTVV.

The chain recombines TRBV2 with TRBJ1-2; no clear D gene. Trimming took off 6 bases at V and 5 bases at J, with 10 bases between the two ends. The germline CDR1 and CDR2 sequences are SNHLY and FYNNEI. The CDR3 runs to 12 residues. CDR3 sequence (DNA): TGTGCCAGCAGGGTGGACGGATATGGCTACACCTTC. Translating it yields CASRVDGYGYTF. The full variable domain, rest sourced from reference TRBV2 and TRBJ1-2, is EPEVTQTPSHQVTQMGQEVILRCVPISNHLYFYWYRQILGQKVEFLVSFYNNEISEKSEIFDDQFSVERPDGSNFTLKIRSTKLEDSAMYFCASRVDGYGYTFGSGTRLTVV.

This clone was picked up one time. CDR3 DNA: TGTGCCAGCAGCCCTTACTCCCGGCGGGGCTACACCTTC. Protein product: CASSPYSRRGYTF. The chain couples TRBV28 to TRBJ1-2, with D unresolved. CDR3 size: 13 residues. The V end was cut by 6 bases, the J end by 8 bases, with 16 bases between. The germline CDR1 and CDR2 sequences are MDHEN and SYDVKM.

This chain uses TRBV9 with TRBJ1-3; D unclear. The CDR3 covers 16 residues. Per the germline V gene, CDR1 is SGDLS and CDR2 is YYNGEE. Trimming removed 0 bases at V and 5 bases at J, with 15 bases between. CDR3 region: CASSVDTKLHRNTIYF. The CDR3 DNA follows: TGTGCCAGCAGCGTAGATACAAAGCTACATCGAAACACCATATATTTT.

The gene calls are TRBV14 and TRBJ1-4, with no clear D. The CDR3 has 12 residues. V lost 4 bases and J lost 4, with 4 bases in between. Germline CDR1 and CDR2: SGHDN and FVKESK. The DNA of the CDR3 is TGTGCCAGCAGCCCGAATAATGAAAAACTGTTTTTT. Its protein product is CASSPNNEKLFF.

A word on this clone: The sample holds other DNA sequences that translate to the same CDR3. J is TRBJ1-5 and V is TRBV7-2; perhaps TRBD1 as D (5 bases). CDR1 SGHTA and CDR2 FQGNSA come from the germline V gene. The CDR3 has 14 residues. V lost 5 bases and J lost 4, with 12 bases in between. This CDR3 reads CASSPPGGNQPQHF. CDR3 in DNA: TGTGCCAGCAGCCCGCCCGGGGGGAATCAGCCCCAGCATTTT.

The chain employs TRBV5-6 and TRBJ2-5, with D perhaps being TRBD1 or TRBD2 (6 bases each). The CDR3 sequence is 15 residues long. Germline CDR1 is SGHDT and CDR2 is YYEEEE. Trimming removed 0 bases at V and 5 bases at J, with 14 bases between. As DNA, the CDR3 is TGTGCCAGCAGCTTGGTTAGGGGGGCAGTCGAGACCCAGTACTTC. This sequence encodes CASSLVRGAVETQYF.

The chain carries TRBV4-1 and TRBJ1-2, with D perhaps matching TRBD1 (6 bases). V dropped 2 bases and J dropped 7 bases, with 8 bases sitting between them. There are 12 residues in the CDR3. In germline, CDR1 is MGHRA, CDR2 YSYEKL. The CDR3 bases are TGCGCCAGCAGCCAAACAGGGATTGGCTACACCTTC. It specifies CASSQTGIGYTF.

To note about this clone: Other nucleotide sequences in the sample specify the same CDR3. This chain connects TRBV5-1 to TRBJ2-7, with TRBD2 matching 13 bases. From germline, CDR1 is SGHRS and CDR2 YFSETQ. This CDR3 has 13 residues. Unmatched junction bases numbered 2, after V lost 7 bases and J lost 4 bases. CDR3 loop: CASRTSGSYEQYF. CDR3 nucleotide sequence: TGCGCCAGCCGGACTAGCGGGAGTTACGAGCAGTACTTC.

The chain employs TRBV28 and TRBJ1-1; 7 nucleotides agree with TRBD1. This CDR3 has 16 residues. Trimming removed 3 bases from V and 2 bases from J; junction bases left unmatched: 9. Germline CDR1 MDHEN, CDR2 SYDVKM. CDR3 in amino acids: CASSFRQGGANTEAFF. As DNA, the CDR3 is TGTGCCAGCAGTTTCAGACAGGGTGGGGCCAACACTGAAGCTTTCTTT.

The genes are TRBV10-3 and TRBJ1-2; D uncertain. The CDR3 spans 12 residues. V lost 8 bases to trimming and J lost 5 bases, with 12 bases between them. The germline V gene encodes CDR1 ENHRY and CDR2 SYGVKD. The CDR3 region is CAILGTRYGYTF. As DNA, the CDR3 is TGTGCCATCCTTGGAACAAGATATGGCTACACCTTC.

The rearrangement uses TRBV6-5 and TRBJ2-4; D unclear. With 6 bases removed from V and 2 bases from J, the gap between germline ends came to 14 bases. Germline CDR1 reads MNHEY; CDR2 reads SVGAGI. The CDR3 contains 15 residues. In DNA, the CDR3 is TGTGCCAGCAGCTCGGCTGTGGGGACCAAAAACATTCAGTACTTC. This sequence encodes CASSSAVGTKNIQYF.

This chain connects TRBV28 to TRBJ2-3; the match to TRBD2 covers 11 bases. This CDR3 contains 18 residues. Germline V CDR1 and CDR2: MDHEN, SYDVKM. V lost 4 bases to trimming and J lost 0 bases; unmatched junction nucleotides: 9. CDR3 region: CASSYGTSGGTSTDTQYF. The DNA for the CDR3 is TGTGCCAGCAGTTATGGGACTAGCGGAGGGACTAGCACAGATACGCAGTATTTT. The full variable domain, in which reference TRBV28 and TRBJ2-3 provide the parts outside the CDR3, is DVKVTQSSRYLVKRTGEKVFLECVQDMDHENMFWYRQDPGLGLRLIYFSYDVKMKEKGDIPEGYSVSREKKERFSLILESASTNQTSMYLCASSYGTSGGTSTDTQYFGPGTRLTVL.

This clone was counted only a few times. The V call is TRBV30, the J call TRBJ2-3; D gene uncertain. V was pared by 5 bases and J by 0 bases, with 9 bases between. CDR1 is GTSNPN and CDR2 is SVGIG in the germline V gene (reference sequence). This CDR3 is built from 13 residues. CDR3 sequence reads: CAWRKISTDTQYF. CDR3 bases: TGTGCCTGGCGCAAAATTAGCACAGATACGCAGTATTTT.